The clone carrying this TCR beta chain was observed a few times. Its antigen is currently unknown. This specimen belongs to a study of post-analysis software for immune sequencing data. At the level of the study: Some patients lacked subtype; others had relapsing-remitting, secondary progressive or progressive-relapsing disease. Study results and limitations: Multiple sclerosis patients had significantly lower normalized Chao1 diversity than controls. Strong co-clustering by F measure was evident for samples that had been prepared in the same batch. Higher frequency in patients than in controls was seen for 5 or 6 TRBV segments, with TRBV5-6, TRBV5-1 and TRBV20-1 among them.

TCR beta cDNA libraries included unique molecular identifiers. There were roughly 1 to 11 million T cells, and 480,000 or so cDNA molecules came from them. A single record per CDR3 protein comes from TCRdb applying MiXCR to the PCR reads. This table holds roughly 670,000 distinct CDR3 sequences, around 60% found once. Germline CDR1 is DFQATT and CDR2 is SNEGSKA (reference sequence). The CDR3 totals 13 residues. The V and J ends lost 0 bases and 3 bases respectively, with 9 bases between them. The sample taken for sequencing was blood. The chain combines TRBV20-1 with TRBJ2-7; D gene ambiguous. This clonotype originated in a girl aged 2 to 9 with multiple sclerosis. CDR3 in amino acids: CSARDNEVYEQYF. DNA of the CDR3: TGCAGTGCTAGAGATAACGAGGTCTACGAGCAGTACTTC.